The 7 T cell receptor beta chains below were found in one sample sequenced in a study of blood T cell repertoires in COVID-19. The assay was immunoSEQ multiplex PCR, and TCRdb's table has in-frame clones only and misses some. Among roughly 280,000 clones listed, 89% were seen once. Sequences were obtained from peripheral blood. The receptors shown here come from a man aged 45-65 years with acute or convalescent COVID-19.

The CDR3 DNA sequence: TGTGCCACCAGCAGAGATGGGCAGGCCCTTGGGGGCTACACCTTC. Protein: CATSRDGQALGGYTF. The chain links TRBV15 to TRBJ1-2; D is undetermined. CDR1 and CDR2 (germline): LNHNV, YYDKDF (reference sequence). Trimming left V 0 bases short and J 8 bases short, with 16 bases between. The CDR3 sequence is 15 residues long.

This clone showed up just once. V and J are TRBV10-3 and TRBJ1-1; D gene uncertain. V lost 7 bases and J 4 bases, leaving 10 bases between the germline ends. Per the germline V gene, CDR1 is ENHRY and CDR2 is SYGVKD. This CDR3 region has 12 residues. CDR3 DNA: TGTGCCATCAAATCTTCGGGCACTGAAGCTTTCTTT. Amino acid sequence: CAIKSSGTEAFF.

V usage is TRBV11-2 and J usage is TRBJ1-1; D is perhaps TRBD1 (6 bases). Germline values: CDR1 SGHAT, CDR2 FQNNGV. The CDR3 sequence is 16 residues long. V dropped 5 bases and J dropped 4 bases, with 20 bases sitting between them. CDR3 coding DNA: TGTGCCAGCAGCCAACTACTACAGGGATTAGGCACTGAAGCTTTCTTT. It yields the protein CASSQLLQGLGTEAFF.

The chain joins TRBV2 to TRBJ1-6; tentative D call: TRBD1 (5 bases). Germline V gene lookup returns CDR1 SNHLY and CDR2 FYNNEI. Trimming pared 4 bases from V and 10 bases from J, leaving 17 bases between. The CDR3 length is 15 residues. The CDR3 spells CASSGGGRVLSPLHF. CDR3 nucleotide sequence: TGTGCCAGCAGTGGGGGCGGAAGGGTACTCTCACCCCTCCACTTT.

Only one count was recorded for this clone. This chain links TRBV5-1 with TRBJ2-7; 8 bases map to TRBD1. V trimming: 1 base; J trimming: 3 bases; junction bases outside the gene matches: 6. Germline values: CDR1 SGHRS, CDR2 YFSETQ. This CDR3 has 15 amino acids. Written as DNA, the CDR3 is TGCGCCAGCAGCTTGAGACAGGGGAGTTACTACGAGCAGTACTTC. It yields the protein CASSLRQGSYYEQYF. Supplemented by reference TRBV5-1 and TRBJ2-7, the full variable domain reads KAGVTQTPRYLIKTRGQQVTLSCSPISGHRSVSWYQQTPGQGLQFLFEYFSETQRNKGNFPGRFSGRQFSNSRSEMNVSTLELGDSALYLCASSLRQGSYYEQYFGPGTRLTVT.

This clone appeared once. The chain recombines TRBV3-1 (or the pseudogene TRBV3-2) with TRBJ1-3, with D uncertain. The CDR3 is made up of 15 amino acids. Germline V gene data show CDR1 as LGHDT and CDR2 as YNNKEL (reference sequence). V lost 0 bases to trimming and J lost 1 base, with 7 bases between them. The CDR3 is CASSQDSGSGNTIYF. For the CDR3, the DNA is TGTGCCAGCAGCCAAGATTCGGGATCTGGAAACACCATATATTTT.

The V and J genes are TRBV18 and TRBJ1-6, with 9 nucleotides matching TRBD1. Germline values: CDR1 KGHSH, CDR2 LQKENI. The CDR3 sequence is 15 residues long. Unmatched junction bases numbered 1, after V lost 0 bases and J lost 7 bases. CDR3 in DNA: TGTGCCAGCTCACCACCCACAGGGGGCAATTCACCCCTCCACTTT. This encodes CASSPPTGGNSPLHF. Using reference TRBV18 and TRBJ1-6 for the parts outside the CDR3, the full variable domain is NAGVMQNPRHLVRRRGQEARLRCSPMKGHSHVYWYRQLPEEGLKFMVYLQKENIIDESGMPKERFSAEFPKEGPSILRIQQVVRGDSAAYFCASSPPTGGNSPLHFGNGTRLTVT.